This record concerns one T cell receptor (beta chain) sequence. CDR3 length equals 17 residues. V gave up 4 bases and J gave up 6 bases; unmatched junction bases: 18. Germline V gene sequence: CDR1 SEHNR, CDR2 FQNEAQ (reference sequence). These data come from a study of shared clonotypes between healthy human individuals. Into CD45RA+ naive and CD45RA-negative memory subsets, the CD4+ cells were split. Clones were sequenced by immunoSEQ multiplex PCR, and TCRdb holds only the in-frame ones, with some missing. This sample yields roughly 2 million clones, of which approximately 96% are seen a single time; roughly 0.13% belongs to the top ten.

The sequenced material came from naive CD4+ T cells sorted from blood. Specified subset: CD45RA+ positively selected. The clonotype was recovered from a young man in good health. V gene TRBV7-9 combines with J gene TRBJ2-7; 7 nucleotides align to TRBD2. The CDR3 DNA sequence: TGTGCCAGCAGCTACATTTCCTTGGTGGGAGGGCCGGGCGAGCAGTACTTC. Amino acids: CASSYISLVGGPGEQYF.